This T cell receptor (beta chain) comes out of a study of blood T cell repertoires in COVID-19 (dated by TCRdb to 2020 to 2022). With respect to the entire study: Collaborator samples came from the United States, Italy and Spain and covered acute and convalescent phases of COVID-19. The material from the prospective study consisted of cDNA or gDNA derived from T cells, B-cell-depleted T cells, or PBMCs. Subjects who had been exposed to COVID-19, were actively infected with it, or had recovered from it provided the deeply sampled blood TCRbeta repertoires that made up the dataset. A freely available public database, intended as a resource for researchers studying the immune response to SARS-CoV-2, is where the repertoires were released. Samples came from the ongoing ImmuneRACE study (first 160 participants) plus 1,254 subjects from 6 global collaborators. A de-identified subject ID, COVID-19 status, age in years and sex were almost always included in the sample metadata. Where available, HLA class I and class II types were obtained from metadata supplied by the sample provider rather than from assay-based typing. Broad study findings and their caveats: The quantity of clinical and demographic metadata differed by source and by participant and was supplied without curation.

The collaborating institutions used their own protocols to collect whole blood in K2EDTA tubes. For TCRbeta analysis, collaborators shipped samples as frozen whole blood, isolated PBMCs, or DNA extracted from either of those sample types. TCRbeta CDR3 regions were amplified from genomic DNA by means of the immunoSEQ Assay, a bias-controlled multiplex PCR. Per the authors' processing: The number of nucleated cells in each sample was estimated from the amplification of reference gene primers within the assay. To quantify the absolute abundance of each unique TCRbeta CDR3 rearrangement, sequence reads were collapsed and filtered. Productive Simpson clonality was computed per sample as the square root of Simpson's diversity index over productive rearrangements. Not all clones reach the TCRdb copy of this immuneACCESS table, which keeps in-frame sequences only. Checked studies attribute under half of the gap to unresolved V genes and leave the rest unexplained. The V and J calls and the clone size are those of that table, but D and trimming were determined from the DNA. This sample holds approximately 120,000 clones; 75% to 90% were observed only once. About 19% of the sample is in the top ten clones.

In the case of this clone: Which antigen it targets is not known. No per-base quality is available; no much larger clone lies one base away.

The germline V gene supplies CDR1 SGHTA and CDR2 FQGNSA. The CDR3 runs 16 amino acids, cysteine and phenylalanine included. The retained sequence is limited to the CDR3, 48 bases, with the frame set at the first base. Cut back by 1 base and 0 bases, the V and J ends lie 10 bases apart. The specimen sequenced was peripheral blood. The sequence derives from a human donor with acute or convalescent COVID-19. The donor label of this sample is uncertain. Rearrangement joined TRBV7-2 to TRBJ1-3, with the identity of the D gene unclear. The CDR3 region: CASSLGEFLSGNTIYF. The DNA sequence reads TGTGCCAGCAGCTTAGGGGAGTTCCTCTCTGGAAACACCATATATTTT.